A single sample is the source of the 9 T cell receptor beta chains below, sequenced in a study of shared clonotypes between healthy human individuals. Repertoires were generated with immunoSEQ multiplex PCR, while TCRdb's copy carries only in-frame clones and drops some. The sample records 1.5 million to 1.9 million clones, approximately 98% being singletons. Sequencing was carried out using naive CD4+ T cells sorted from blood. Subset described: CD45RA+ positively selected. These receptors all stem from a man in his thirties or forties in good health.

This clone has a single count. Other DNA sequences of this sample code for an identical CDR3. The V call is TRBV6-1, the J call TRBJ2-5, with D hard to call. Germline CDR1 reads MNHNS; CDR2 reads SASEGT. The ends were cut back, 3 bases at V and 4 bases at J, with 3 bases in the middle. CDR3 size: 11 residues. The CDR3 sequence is CASSERETQYF. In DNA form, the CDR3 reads TGTGCCAGCAGTGAGCGAGAGACCCAGTACTTC.

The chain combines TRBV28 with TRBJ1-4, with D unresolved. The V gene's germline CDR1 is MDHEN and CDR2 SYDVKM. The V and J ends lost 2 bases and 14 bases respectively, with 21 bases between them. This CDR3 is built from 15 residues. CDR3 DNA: TGTGCCAGCAGTTTACCCCTCCCGTTCCCAGAGGGTCTGTTTTTT. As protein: CASSLPLPFPEGLFF.

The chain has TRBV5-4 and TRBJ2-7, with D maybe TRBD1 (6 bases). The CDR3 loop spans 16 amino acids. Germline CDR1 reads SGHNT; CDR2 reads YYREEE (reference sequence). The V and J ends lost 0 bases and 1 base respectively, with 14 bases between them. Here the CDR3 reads CASSLAGGGQSYEQYF. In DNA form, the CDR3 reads TGTGCCAGCAGCTTGGCCGGAGGTGGACAGTCCTACGAGCAGTACTTC.

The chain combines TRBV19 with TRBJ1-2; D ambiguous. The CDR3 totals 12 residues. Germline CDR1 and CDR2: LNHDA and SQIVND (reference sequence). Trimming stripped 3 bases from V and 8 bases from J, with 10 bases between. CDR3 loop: CASSMSAAGYTF. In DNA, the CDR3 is TGTGCCAGTAGTATGTCAGCGGCGGGCTACACCTTC.

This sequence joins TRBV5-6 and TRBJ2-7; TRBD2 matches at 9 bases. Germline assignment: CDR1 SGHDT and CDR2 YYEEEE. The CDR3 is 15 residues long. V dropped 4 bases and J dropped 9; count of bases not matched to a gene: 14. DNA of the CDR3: TGTGCCAGCAGCGACTTACCGGGACTAGCAGATAGGCAGTACTTC. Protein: CASSDLPGLADRQYF.

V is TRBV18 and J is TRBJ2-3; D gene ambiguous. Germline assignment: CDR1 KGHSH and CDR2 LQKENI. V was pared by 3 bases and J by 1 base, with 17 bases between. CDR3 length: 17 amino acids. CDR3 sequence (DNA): TGTGCCAGCTCACCCCTCGGTAGGGCGGTGGGCACAGATACGCAGTATTTT. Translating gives CASSPLGRAVGTDTQYF.

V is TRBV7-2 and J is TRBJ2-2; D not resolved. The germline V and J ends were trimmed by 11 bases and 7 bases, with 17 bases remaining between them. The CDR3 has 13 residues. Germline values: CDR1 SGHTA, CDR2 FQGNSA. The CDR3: CAAPRVVDGELFF. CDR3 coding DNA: TGTGCCGCTCCAAGGGTCGTGGACGGGGAGCTGTTTTTT.

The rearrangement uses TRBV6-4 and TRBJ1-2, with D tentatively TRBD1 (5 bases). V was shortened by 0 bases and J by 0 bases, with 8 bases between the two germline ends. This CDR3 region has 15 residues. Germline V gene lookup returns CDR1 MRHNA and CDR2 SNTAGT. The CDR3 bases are TGTGCCAGCAGTGACTCTAGACAGTCTAACTATGGCTACACCTTC. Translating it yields CASSDSRQSNYGYTF.

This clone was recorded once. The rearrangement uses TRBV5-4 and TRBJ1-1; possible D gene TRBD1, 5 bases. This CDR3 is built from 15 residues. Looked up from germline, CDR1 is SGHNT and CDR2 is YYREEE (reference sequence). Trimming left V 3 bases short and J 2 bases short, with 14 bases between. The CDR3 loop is CASSSTKGSNTEAFF. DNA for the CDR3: TGTGCCAGCAGCTCCACTAAGGGGTCTAACACTGAAGCTTTCTTT.